This T cell receptor beta chain was retrieved from a study of T cells in Graves' hyperthyroidism and ophthalmopathy. About the research overall: Prior to any treatment, at the point of initial diagnosis, peripheral blood was collected. The study, taken as a whole, reports: Model predictions of ophthalmopathy came a median 6.5 months before onset.

This clonotype has just a few counts. Its specificity is unknown. Amplification of TCR beta CDR3 regions used RNA as the template. Primed by the HTBI set, a first-round RT-PCR was run on the TCR CDR3. TCRdb fed the multiplex PCR reads into MiXCR, producing one record per CDR3 protein. In the table there are some 700,000 distinct CDR3 sequences, roughly 17% of which are singletons. The germline CDR1 and CDR2 sequences are DFQATT and SNEGSKA (reference sequence). CDR3 size: 16 residues. Trimming took off 0 bases at V and 0 bases at J, with 15 bases between the two ends. The chain employs TRBV20-1 and TRBJ2-7; the D is unclear. The clonotype comes from a man aged 45-60 years with Graves' hyperthyroidism. Sequencing was carried out using blood. The CDR3 sequence is CSARDIESLSSYEQYF. In DNA, the CDR3 is TGCAGTGCTAGAGATATTGAAAGCCTGAGCTCCTACGAGCAGTACTTC.